This is a list of T cell receptor beta chains from one sample in a study of T cell repertoires in aging, cancer and after chemotherapy. Using its own MiXCR run on the multiplex PCR reads, TCRdb lists one record per CDR3 protein. The table has 2,500 to 3,500 distinct CDR3 sequences, 20% to 30% seen once. Sample: blood. Receptor source: a human donor with a solid tumor. Both conserved end residues are part of each CDR3. Fields, in order: V gene, J gene, clone size, D gene, CDR3 protein, CDR3 DNA. D genes are given only for firm matches. Only some rows state a clone size, as once, few, many or a class for expanded clones.

V: TRBV27; J: TRBJ2-1; size: -; D: -; CDR3: CASSPGVSSYNEQFF; DNA: TGTGCCAGCAGCCCCGGAGTGAGCTCCTACAATGAGCAGTTCTTC
V: TRBV6-1; J: TRBJ1-3; size: -; D: -; CDR3: CASKMARVRIQNSGNTIYF; DNA: TGTGCCAGCAAGATGGCCAGGGTACGAATACAGAACTCTGGAAACACCATATATTTT
V: TRBV5-1; J: TRBJ1-4; size: -; D: -; CDR3: CASSLGDREDNEKLFF; DNA: TGCGCCAGCAGCTTGGGTGACAGAGAAGATAATGAAAAACTGTTTTTT
V: TRBV11-1; J: TRBJ2-7; size: -; D: -; CDR3: CASSPGDFDYEQYF; DNA: TGTGCCAGCAGCCCGGGGGACTTCGACTACGAGCAGTACTTC
V: TRBV6-4; J: TRBJ1-1; size: -; D: -; CDR3: CASSDKDPLTAQNTEAFF; DNA: TGTGCCAGCAGTGACAAGGACCCCCTCACGGCCCAGAACACTGAAGCTTTCTTT
V: TRBV18; J: TRBJ1-1; size: medium-sized; D: -; CDR3: CASSPPKPSTEAFF; DNA: TGTGCCAGCTCACCACCCAAGCCTTCCACTGAAGCTTTCTTT
V: TRBV12-3/TRBV12-4; J: TRBJ2-3; size: large; D: -; CDR3: CASSLGGALTDTQYF; DNA: TGTGCCAGCAGCTTGGGCGGGGCACTCACAGATACGCAGTATTTT
V: TRBV4-3; J: TRBJ1-2; size: few; D: -; CDR3: CASSQGSSYGYTF; DNA: TGTGCCAGCAGCCAAGGGTCGAGCTATGGCTACACCTTC
V: TRBV13; J: TRBJ2-5; size: -; D: -; CDR3: CASGERETQYF; DNA: TGTGCCAGCGGGGAACGAGAGACCCAGTACTTC
V: TRBV2; J: TRBJ1-6; size: -; D: -; CDR3: CASSVGGYNSPLHF; DNA: TGTGCCAGCAGTGTAGGGGGTTATAATTCACCCCTCCACTTT
V: TRBV4-3; J: TRBJ1-3; size: medium-sized; D: TRBD1; CDR3: CASSHITGALSGNTIYF; DNA: TGCGCCAGCAGCCATATCACAGGGGCACTCTCTGGAAACACCATATATTTT
V: TRBV20-1; J: TRBJ2-7; size: -; D: TRBD2; CDR3: CSAHSGGAAEQYF; DNA: TGCAGTGCTCATAGCGGGGGGGCCGCCGAGCAGTACTTC
V: TRBV27; J: TRBJ2-7; size: medium-sized; D: TRBD1; CDR3: CASSGQGTYEQYF; DNA: TGTGCCAGCAGCGGACAGGGTACCTACGAGCAGTACTTC
V: TRBV29-1; J: TRBJ2-5; size: -; D: TRBD2; CDR3: CSGASGGRETQYF; DNA: TGCAGCGGAGCTAGCGGGGGTAGAGAGACCCAGTACTTC
V: TRBV4-3; J: TRBJ1-5; size: -; D: -; CDR3: CASSLRRGGNQPQHF; DNA: TGCGCCAGCAGCCTCCGACGCGGGGGCAATCAGCCCCAGCATTTT
V: TRBV6-1; J: TRBJ1-6; size: medium-sized; D: -; CDR3: CASTLQDSPLHF; DNA: TGTGCCAGCACCCTACAAGACTCACCCCTCCACTTT
V: TRBV10-3; J: TRBJ2-2; size: medium-sized; D: -; CDR3: CATLRGAANTGELFF; DNA: TGTGCCACACTCAGGGGAGCGGCGAACACCGGGGAGCTGTTTTTT
V: TRBV6-5; J: TRBJ1-2; size: medium-sized; D: -; CDR3: CASTQPPNYGYTF; DNA: TGTGCCAGCACTCAACCACCTAACTATGGCTACACCTTC
V: TRBV5-5; J: TRBJ2-7; size: medium-sized; D: -; CDR3: CASSPMRLGGYEQYF; DNA: TGTGCCAGCAGCCCAATGCGACTAGGGGGCTACGAGCAGTACTTC
V: TRBV6-2/TRBV6-3; J: TRBJ2-7; size: -; D: TRBD1; CDR3: CASSSRQGSEQYF; DNA: TGTGCCAGCAGCTCTCGACAGGGTAGCGAGCAGTACTTC
V: TRBV20-1; J: TRBJ1-1; size: -; D: TRBD1; CDR3: CSARQGAESTEAFF; DNA: TGCAGTGCTAGACAGGGGGCTGAGAGCACTGAAGCTTTCTTT
V: TRBV12-3/TRBV12-4; J: TRBJ1-3; size: medium-sized; D: -; CDR3: CASSPHQGLLSGNTIYF; DNA: TGTGCCAGCAGTCCTCACCAGGGACTATTGAGTGGAAACACCATATATTTT
V: TRBV20-1; J: TRBJ1-6; size: few; D: -; CDR3: CSARGGTSSYNSPLHF; DNA: TGCAGTGCTAGGGGGGGGACCAGCTCCTATAATTCACCCCTCCACTTT
V: TRBV12-3/TRBV12-4; J: TRBJ1-4; size: -; D: -; CDR3: CASSLARLWGRNEKLFF; DNA: TGTGCCAGCAGTTTAGCCCGGTTATGGGGGCGCAATGAAAAACTGTTTTTT
V: TRBV29-1; J: TRBJ1-1; size: medium-sized; D: -; CDR3: CSVDRAENTEAFF; DNA: TGCAGCGTTGATAGGGCAGAGAACACTGAAGCTTTCTTT
V: TRBV5-4; J: TRBJ2-7; size: medium-sized; D: -; CDR3: CASSWDKSYEQYF; DNA: TGTGCCAGCAGTTGGGACAAGTCATACGAGCAGTACTTC
V: TRBV6-2/TRBV6-3; J: TRBJ1-2; size: medium-sized; D: -; CDR3: CASVGQENYGYTF; DNA: TGTGCCAGCGTCGGGCAGGAGAACTATGGCTACACCTTC
V: TRBV7-2; J: TRBJ2-1; size: medium-sized; D: -; CDR3: CASSYGASQFF; DNA: TGTGCCAGCAGCTACGGAGCGTCGCAGTTCTTC
V: TRBV6-5; J: TRBJ1-1; size: medium-sized; D: TRBD1; CDR3: CASSYFRTGGQSEAFF; DNA: TGTGCCAGCAGTTACTTTCGGACAGGGGGCCAATCTGAAGCTTTCTTT
V: TRBV6-2/TRBV6-3; J: TRBJ1-4; size: medium-sized; D: TRBD1; CDR3: CASSYGTGSREKLFF; DNA: TGTGCCAGCAGTTACGGGACAGGGTCGCGGGAAAAACTGTTTTTT
V: TRBV6-5; J: TRBJ2-3; size: medium-sized; D: -; CDR3: CASSMIRVSTDTQYF; DNA: TGTGCCAGCAGTATGATCAGGGTGTCCACAGATACGCAGTATTTT
V: TRBV19; J: TRBJ2-2; size: -; D: TRBD2; CDR3: CASSRGGANTGELFF; DNA: TGTGCCAGTAGCCGGGGGGGGGCGAACACCGGGGAGCTGTTTTTT
V: TRBV6-5; J: TRBJ2-2; size: -; D: -; CDR3: CASRQGNTGELFF; DNA: TGTGCCAGCAGACAGGGGAACACCGGGGAGCTGTTTTTT
V: TRBV5-1; J: TRBJ2-7; size: -; D: -; CDR3: CASSPQGGEQYF; DNA: TGCGCCAGCAGCCCGCAGGGGGGCGAGCAGTACTTC
V: TRBV19; J: TRBJ1-5; size: -; D: TRBD1; CDR3: CASSDRALQHF; DNA: TGTGCCAGTAGTGACAGGGCGCTCCAGCATTTT
V: TRBV5-4; J: TRBJ2-3; size: few; D: -; CDR3: CASSLAVGHLSTDTQYF; DNA: TGTGCCAGCAGCTTGGCTGTGGGACACTTAAGCACAGATACGCAGTATTTT
V: TRBV7-9; J: TRBJ2-5; size: few; D: TRBD2; CDR3: CASSVGLADQETQYF; DNA: TGTGCCAGCAGCGTAGGACTAGCGGACCAAGAGACCCAGTACTTC
V: TRBV7-9; J: TRBJ1-2; size: -; D: -; CDR3: CASSFRRQARYNYTF; DNA: TGTGCCAGCAGTTTCAGGAGGCAAGCCCGGTATAACTACACCTTC
V: TRBV4-3; J: TRBJ2-2; size: -; D: TRBD2; CDR3: CASSQTVAGNMNTGELFF; DNA: TGCGCCAGCAGCCAGACCGTAGCGGGCAATATGAACACTGGGGAGCTGTTTTTT
V: TRBV5-1; J: TRBJ2-7; size: once; D: -; CDR3: CASSTVQGYEQYF; DNA: TGCGCCTCCAGCACGGTCCAGGGGTACGAGCAGTACTTC
V: TRBV4-3; J: TRBJ2-1; size: few; D: TRBD2; CDR3: CASSHGLAGASEQFF; DNA: TGCGCCAGCAGCCACGGACTAGCGGGGGCTTCTGAGCAGTTCTTC
V: TRBV6-5; J: TRBJ2-5; size: few; D: TRBD2; CDR3: CASSSSPSGGAGETQYF; DNA: TGTGCCAGCAGTTCCAGTCCTAGCGGGGGGGCTGGGGAGACCCAGTACTTC
V: TRBV12-3/TRBV12-4; J: TRBJ2-3; size: medium-sized; D: -; CDR3: CASNPQGTDTQYF; DNA: TGTGCCAGTAACCCCCAAGGGACAGATACGCAGTATTTT
V: TRBV6-6; J: TRBJ2-7; size: medium-sized; D: -; CDR3: CASSLGGEQYF; DNA: TGTGCCAGCAGCCTCGGCGGGGAGCAGTACTTC
V: TRBV6-2/TRBV6-3; J: TRBJ2-3; size: medium-sized; D: -; CDR3: CASWDADTQYF; DNA: TGTGCCAGTTGGGACGCGGATACGCAGTATTTT
V: TRBV6-6; J: TRBJ2-5; size: medium-sized; D: TRBD1; CDR3: CASSDEQGVTQYF; DNA: TGTGCCAGCAGTGACGAACAGGGGGTGACCCAGTACTTC
V: TRBV6-6; J: TRBJ2-2; size: medium-sized; D: -; CDR3: CASSTPGGRDTGELFF; DNA: TGTGCCAGCAGTACCCCCGGGGGGCGGGACACCGGGGAGCTGTTTTTT
V: TRBV19; J: TRBJ2-5; size: -; D: TRBD1; CDR3: CASSIGGVLTGTGVETQYF; DNA: TGTGCCAGTAGTATAGGGGGGGTATTAACCGGGACAGGGGTGGAGACCCAGTACTTC
V: TRBV12-3/TRBV12-4; J: TRBJ1-1; size: few; D: -; CDR3: CASSLGLTEAFF; DNA: TGTGCCAGCAGTTTGGGCCTTACTGAAGCTTTCTTT
V: TRBV12-3/TRBV12-4; J: TRBJ2-1; size: medium-sized; D: -; CDR3: CASSWRGYEQFF; DNA: TGTGCCAGCAGTTGGAGGGGCTATGAGCAGTTCTTC
V: TRBV14; J: TRBJ2-5; size: medium-sized; D: TRBD1; CDR3: CASSRQGAGETQYF; DNA: TGTGCCAGCAGTCGACAGGGGGCAGGGGAGACCCAGTACTTC
V: TRBV18; J: TRBJ2-1; size: large; D: -; CDR3: CASSPLDEQFF; DNA: TGTGCCAGCTCACCACTCGATGAGCAGTTCTTC
V: TRBV6-6; J: TRBJ1-5; size: medium-sized; D: TRBD1; CDR3: CASLPGQGGSNQPQHF; DNA: TGTGCCAGCTTACCGGGACAGGGTGGGAGCAATCAGCCCCAGCATTTT
V: TRBV6-5; J: TRBJ1-1; size: medium-sized; D: TRBD1; CDR3: CASRRQGKGNTEAFF; DNA: TGTGCCAGCAGGCGACAGGGGAAAGGGAACACTGAAGCTTTCTTT
V: TRBV11-1; J: TRBJ1-1; size: -; D: -; CDR3: CASSSSGKTEAFF; DNA: TGTGCCAGCAGCTCGTCCGGGAAGACTGAAGCTTTCTTT
V: TRBV12-3/TRBV12-4; J: TRBJ1-2; size: -; D: TRBD1; CDR3: CASSPPGTVYGYTF; DNA: TGTGCCAGCAGTCCCCCCGGGACAGTCTATGGCTACACCTTC
V: TRBV7-6; J: TRBJ2-1; size: -; D: TRBD2; CDR3: CASSLDWTSGGLNEQFF; DNA: TGTGCCAGCAGCTTAGATTGGACTAGCGGGGGACTCAATGAGCAGTTCTTC
V: TRBV6-2/TRBV6-3; J: TRBJ2-3; size: -; D: TRBD2; CDR3: CASRRLAGGRADTQYF; DNA: TGTGCCAGCAGAAGACTAGCGGGGGGGCGGGCAGATACGCAGTATTTT